This entry lists 18 T cell receptor beta chains sequenced from one sample in a study of beta chain features in type 1 diabetes listed by TCRdb under 2018. The paper's findings and limits, for the study overall: Type 1 diabetes patients showed a moderate but significant shortening of TCRB CDR3 length in all four CD4+ subsets.

Library construction relied on the immunoSEQ multiplex PCR assay. All of the isolated RNA was reverse transcribed with the High Capacity cDNA Reverse Transcription Kit, so expressed TCRB transcripts were sequenced. Drawn from immuneACCESS, this table holds only the in-frame rearrangements with V and J called that TCRdb kept. Clones are partly lost; checked studies trace under half to an unresolved V gene and leave the rest unexplained. The sample records 130,000 or so clones, roughly 10% of which are singletons. Approximately 0.7% of the sample is taken by the ten largest. These receptors have no known antigen. Sequencing was done on a sample of central memory CD4+ T cells from blood. These receptors were collected from a man aged 25 to 45 with type 1 diabetes.

The J gene is TRBJ1-1, the V gene TRBV10-3; TRBD1 aligns across 9 bases. With 8 bases clipped from V and 0 bases from J, the junction kept 10 bases outside the gene matches. The CDR3 spans 16 residues. CDR1 is ENHRY, CDR2 SYGVKD, per germline. The CDR3 region is CAIGDRDTGMNTEAFF. CDR3 sequence (DNA): TGTGCCATCGGGGACAGGGACACTGGCATGAACACTGAAGCTTTCTTT.

The chain carries TRBV19 and TRBJ2-7, with D possibly matching TRBD1 (6 bases). This CDR3 spans 14 amino acids. CDR1 is LNHDA and CDR2 is SQIVND in the germline V gene (reference sequence). The V end was cut by 5 bases, the J end by 3 bases, with 14 bases between. This CDR3 is CASSVTRDNYEQYF. DNA for the CDR3: TGTGCCAGTAGTGTAACTCGGGACAACTACGAGCAGTACTTC. Complete variable domain (other parts from reference TRBV19 and TRBJ2-7): DGGITQSPKYLFRKEGQNVTLSCEQNLNHDAMYWYRQDPGQGLRLIYYSQIVNDFQKGDIAEGYSVSREKKESFPLTVTSAQKNPTAFYLCASSVTRDNYEQYFGPGTRLTVT.

The V and J genes are TRBV5-6 and TRBJ2-7; TRBD2 matches 8 bases. The V gene end was trimmed by 5 bases and the J gene end by 2 bases; junction bases not matched to a gene: 12. This CDR3 has 16 residues. Germline assignment: CDR1 SGHDT and CDR2 YYEEEE. The CDR3 sequence: CASSQEGGGSTYEQYF. As DNA, the CDR3 is TGTGCCAGCAGTCAGGAGGGCGGGGGGTCGACCTACGAGCAGTACTTC.

CDR3: CASSLDLLAEEQFF. Written as DNA, the CDR3 is TGTGCCAGCAGCTTAGATCTCCTGGCCGAAGAGCAGTTCTTC. The chain uses TRBV11-2 and TRBJ2-1, with D uncertain. The CDR3 length is 14 residues. Trimming removed 0 bases from V and 10 bases from J, with 13 bases in between. Germline CDR1 is SGHAT and CDR2 is FQNNGV. The variable domain in full, with the rest retrieved from reference TRBV11-2 and TRBJ2-1, is EAGVAQSPRYKIIEKRQSVAFWCNPISGHATLYWYQQILGQGPKLLIQFQNNGVVDDSQLPKDRFSAERLKGVDSTLKIQPAKLEDSAVYLCASSLDLLAEEQFFGPGTRLTVL.

There are a few counts of this clone. The chain employs TRBV6-1 and TRBJ2-3; D is unresolved. Germline loops: CDR1 MNHNS, CDR2 SASEGT. The CDR3 contains 14 residues. V lost 3 bases, J lost 1 base, and 8 bases lay in between. In nucleotides, the CDR3 is TGTGCCAGCAGTGACCAGCGTCGCACAGATACGCAGTATTTT. As protein: CASSDQRRTDTQYF.

The gene calls are TRBV5-1 and TRBJ2-1; D gene unclear. CDR1 and CDR2 from the germline V gene are SGHRS and YFSETQ. This CDR3 spans 11 amino acids. Between the trimmed V and J ends, which lost 2 bases and 9 bases, there was a span of 6 bases. The CDR3 is CASSFQVEQFF. DNA for the CDR3: TGCGCCAGCAGCTTCCAGGTTGAGCAGTTCTTC.

This clone has only a few counts. In DNA, the CDR3 is TGTGCCAGCAGCTCAGGGGGCTCGGAAACTGAAGCTTTCTTT. Protein product: CASSSGGSETEAFF. The chain is built from TRBV7-9 and TRBJ1-1; 8 positions agree with TRBD1. This CDR3 spans 14 amino acids. In germline, CDR1 is SEHNR, CDR2 FQNEAQ (reference sequence). Trimming removed 4 bases from V and 5 bases from J; junction bases left unmatched: 6.

This clone was seen a few times. The V and J genes are TRBV6-5 and TRBJ1-4; TRBD1 might be the D (5 bases). This CDR3 is 13 amino acids long. CDR1 and CDR2 from the germline V gene are MNHEY and SVGAGI. V gave up 6 bases and J gave up 6 bases, with 11 bases separating them. In DNA form, the CDR3 reads TGTGCCAGCAGCCCAGGGAGGGATGAAAAACTGTTTTTT. This sequence encodes CASSPGRDEKLFF.

The chain couples TRBV9 to TRBJ2-7; 11 bases match TRBD2. Germline CDR1 is SGDLS and CDR2 is YYNGEE. The CDR3 has 15 residues. J was trimmed by 1 base and V by 4 bases; bases with no gene match: 4. CDR3 protein: CASSPRLAGSYEQYF. The CDR3 DNA reads as TGTGCCAGCAGCCCTAGACTAGCGGGGTCCTACGAGCAGTACTTC.

This chain links TRBV5-4 with TRBJ2-7, with TRBD1 matching over 7 bases. Germline V gene data show CDR1 as SGHNT and CDR2 as YYREEE (reference sequence). J gave up 4 bases and V 4 bases, and 5 bases lay outside the gene matches. CDR3 size: 13 residues. CDR3 nucleotide sequence: TGTGCCAGCAGCCCGGGACAGCCATACGAGCAGTACTTC. Translated: CASSPGQPYEQYF.

J is TRBJ1-1 and V is TRBV7-8, with D hard to call. CDR3 length equals 15 residues. Per germline, CDR1 SGHVS and CDR2 FQNEAQ. V was clipped by 5 bases and J by 0 bases, with 13 bases between them. CDR3 coding DNA: TGTGCCAGCAGCCACCCCACGGGGATGAACACTGAAGCTTTCTTT. It specifies CASSHPTGMNTEAFF.

The chain recombines TRBV28 with TRBJ1-5; D is ambiguous. Deletions cut 3 bases from V and 3 bases from J, with 12 bases between. This CDR3 is built from 15 residues. The germline V gene encodes CDR1 MDHEN and CDR2 SYDVKM. CDR3 in DNA: TGTGCCAGCAGTTTCGGGTCCGGGGTCAATCAGCCCCAGCATTTT. This codes for CASSFGSGVNQPQHF.

The CDR3, as DNA: TGTGCCAGCAGCTTAAGAGTAGGGACACAGAACACCGGGGAGCTGTTTTTT. It codes for CASSLRVGTQNTGELFF. V gene TRBV7-3 combines with J gene TRBJ2-2; possible D gene TRBD1, 6 bases. The CDR3 spans 17 residues. Germline V CDR1 and CDR2: SGHTA, FQGTGA. V lost 1 base to trimming and J lost 1 base, with 13 bases between them. The variable domain in full, completed from reference TRBV7-3 and TRBJ2-2, reads GAGVSQTPSNKVTEKGKYVELRCDPISGHTALYWYRQSLGQGPEFLIYFQGTGAADDSGLPNDRFFAVRPEGSVSTLKIQRTERGDSAVYLCASSLRVGTQNTGELFFGEGSRLTVL.

This rearrangement joins TRBV6-5 to TRBJ1-2, with 9 bases aligning to TRBD1. V was pared by 2 bases and J by 8 bases, with 3 bases of the junction left unmatched. Germline V gene lookup returns CDR1 MNHEY and CDR2 SVGAGI. The CDR3 is 13 amino acids. Here the CDR3 DNA reads TGTGCCAGCAGTTACACCGGGACAGGGGGCTACACCTTC. Protein: CASSYTGTGGYTF.

J is TRBJ2-5 and V is TRBV7-9; D unresolved. The CDR3 consists of 15 residues. The V and J ends lost 1 base and 5 bases respectively, with 14 bases between them. Germline CDR1 and CDR2: SEHNR and FQNEAQ (reference sequence). In DNA, the CDR3 is TGTGCCAGCAGCTTAGGGCTGCGGCGTGAGGAGACCCAGTACTTC. Translated: CASSLGLRREETQYF.

This clone came up a few times. This chain uses TRBV19 with TRBJ2-1, with 8 nucleotides matching TRBD1. The ends lost 5 bases at V and 9 bases at J; junction bases unmatched: 9. Germline CDR1 reads LNHDA; CDR2 reads SQIVND (reference sequence). The CDR3 consists of 14 residues. This chain's CDR3 is CASSVGQGEGEQFF. CDR3 sequence (DNA): TGTGCCAGTAGTGTTGGACAGGGTGAAGGTGAGCAGTTCTTC.

This clone came up a few times. V gene TRBV15 combines with J gene TRBJ2-5; D is perhaps TRBD2 (7 bases). The V end was cut by 0 bases, the J end by 5 bases, with 13 bases between. CDR1 is LNHNV, CDR2 YYDKDF, per germline (reference sequence). The CDR3 totals 15 residues. The DNA of the CDR3 is TGTGCCACCAGCAGAGAAGGGGGGGCGCGGGAGACCCAGTACTTC. It codes for CATSREGGARETQYF.

This clone was seen a few times. The chain uses TRBV5-4 and TRBJ2-3; 8 positions agree with TRBD2. The V gene's germline CDR1 is SGHNT and CDR2 YYREEE (reference sequence). Trimming took 3 bases from V and 6 from J; bases not matched to a gene: 3. The CDR3 extends over 13 amino acids. The CDR3 sequence: CASSSGGADTQYF. Written as DNA, the CDR3 is TGTGCCAGCAGCTCCGGGGGGGCGGATACGCAGTATTTT.